This T cell receptor beta chain was sequenced for a study of OX40 agonist ivuxolimab in advanced cancers. Across the whole study: Recorded diagnoses for dose-escalation patients were hepatocellular carcinoma, melanoma, renal cell or head and neck cancer. Two patients with cutaneous melanoma and one with hepatocellular carcinoma, three in total, showed partial responses.

Whole-study findings and limits: CD4+ and CD8+ T cells in blood underwent clonal expansion by week 6 at 0.1 to 3.0 mg/kg.

Autoimmune disease history or systemic immunosuppression excluded patients. Profiled with immunoSEQ multiplex PCR; TCRdb holds only in-frame clones, not every one. The repertoire holds 65,000 to 95,000 clones, with approximately 94% as singletons. To note about this clone: The target antigen is unknown.

This TCR came from an adult with an advanced solid tumor such as melanoma, head and neck, liver or kidney cancer. Specimen: CD4+ or CD8+ T cells sorted from blood, collected in a trial of the OX40 agonist ivuxolimab.

CDR3 DNA: TGTGCCAGCAGCTCCCGACAGGGGACCCCCCACGAGCAGTACTTC. Its protein product is CASSSRQGTPHEQYF. The chain combines TRBV7-9 with TRBJ2-7, with 8 bases aligning to TRBD1. The CDR3 consists of 15 residues. V lost 4 bases and J lost 5; bases outside the gene matches: 10. Germline V gives CDR1 SEHNR, CDR2 FQNEAQ (reference sequence).